The 31 T cell receptor beta chains below were found in one sample sequenced in a study of blood T cell repertoires in COVID-19. Libraries were prepared by immunoSEQ multiplex PCR; TCRdb keeps only in-frame clonotypes and omits some of them. The table shows about 120,000 clones, with 82% occurring only once. Sequencing was done on a sample of peripheral blood. Receptor source: a human donor in a cohort sampled during active COVID-19.

This clone was found a few times. The J gene is TRBJ2-1, the V gene TRBV2; D call uncertain. This CDR3 comprises 16 residues. The ends were cut back, 2 bases at V and 0 bases at J, with 11 bases in the middle. Germline V CDR1 and CDR2: SNHLY, FYNNEI. The CDR3 DNA reads TGTGCCAGCAGTGAATTAGCTACCAGCTCCTACAATGAGCAGTTCTTC. It is translated as CASSELATSSYNEQFF.

The gene calls are TRBV28 and TRBJ2-3, with TRBD2 matching over 14 bases. CDR1 and CDR2 (germline): MDHEN, SYDVKM. The CDR3 is 20 residues long. With V trimmed by 6 bases and J by 1 base, 15 bases remained unmatched. The CDR3 sequence is CASSLNAGTSGGFGTDTQYF. CDR3 coding DNA: TGTGCCAGCAGCCTGAACGCCGGGACTAGCGGGGGCTTTGGCACAGATACGCAGTATTTT.

This clone has more than one count but fewer than ten. The chain links TRBV2 to TRBJ1-1, with 7 bases matching TRBD1. After removal of 6 bases from V and 1 base from J, the junction contained 5 bases not matched to a gene. Germline loops: CDR1 SNHLY, CDR2 FYNNEI. CDR3 length equals 14 residues. For the CDR3, the DNA is TGTGCCAGCAGGCGACAGGGAGGGAACACTGAAGCTTTCTTT. Translation gives CASRRQGGNTEAFF.

This rearrangement joins TRBV9 to TRBJ2-3, with 9 bases fitting TRBD2. V gave up 4 bases and J gave up 2 bases; unmatched junction bases: 8. CDR1 SGDLS and CDR2 YYNGEE come from the germline V gene. The CDR3 spans 16 residues. The CDR3 sequence: CASSSGLALNTDTQYF. CDR3 nucleotides: TGTGCCAGCAGCTCGGGACTAGCCCTAAACACAGATACGCAGTATTTT.

The chain couples TRBV28 to TRBJ2-1; D is perhaps TRBD2 (5 bases). Looked up from germline, CDR1 is MDHEN and CDR2 is SYDVKM. This CDR3 contains 15 residues. Trimming took 5 bases from V and 10 from J, leaving 21 bases between them. The CDR3 reads CASSQPSLGPGEQFF. CDR3 in DNA: TGTGCCAGCAGTCAACCCTCACTAGGCCCGGGAGAGCAGTTCTTC.

The sample holds one count of this clone. The V gene is TRBV19, the J gene TRBJ2-1; 15 bases fit TRBD2. This CDR3 has 18 residues. The V gene end was trimmed by 6 bases and the J gene end by 0 bases; junction bases not matched to a gene: 6. Per germline, CDR1 LNHDA and CDR2 SQIVND (reference sequence). CDR3 sequence reads: CASRPGLAGGSSYNEQFF. The DNA for the CDR3 is TGTGCCAGTAGGCCGGGACTAGCGGGGGGAAGCTCCTACAATGAGCAGTTCTTC.

This clone was seen more than once but under ten times. V and J are TRBV14 and TRBJ1-1; 11 bases are a match to TRBD1. The germline CDR1 and CDR2 sequences are SGHDN and FVKESK. CDR3 length: 18 residues. Trimming cost V 1 base and J 0 bases; bases outside gene matches: 7. The CDR3 protein is CASSQVGQGAWLNTEAFF. DNA of the CDR3: TGTGCCAGCAGCCAAGTCGGACAGGGGGCATGGTTGAACACTGAAGCTTTCTTT. The complete variable domain, with remaining parts taken from reference TRBV14 and TRBJ1-1, reads EAGVTQFPSHSVIEKGQTVTLRCDPISGHDNLYWYRRVMGKEIKFLLHFVKESKQDESGMPNNRFLAERTGGTYSTLKVQPAELEDSGVYFCASSQVGQGAWLNTEAFFGQGTRLTVV.

This chain links TRBV19 with TRBJ1-2; the match to TRBD1 covers 7 bases. The CDR3 runs to 15 residues. CDR1 is LNHDA and CDR2 is SQIVND in the germline V gene (reference sequence). V shed 7 bases, J shed 7 bases, and the junction held 15 bases outside the gene matches. CDR3 residues: CASTGSRQGTRGYTF. The CDR3 DNA sequence: TGTGCCAGTACCGGTTCGAGACAGGGTACCCGTGGCTACACCTTC.

This clone was detected only a few times. V is TRBV5-4 and J is TRBJ2-2; 9 bases are shared with TRBD2. This CDR3 comprises 15 residues. The J segment lost 4 bases and the V segment lost 4 bases, leaving 5 bases of the junction unmatched. Germline V CDR1 and CDR2: SGHNT, YYREEE (reference sequence). The CDR3 DNA sequence: TGTGCCAGCAGCCCGGCTAGCGGGGCCACCGGGGAGCTGTTTTTT. The encoded protein is CASSPASGATGELFF.

The chain employs TRBV4-1 and TRBJ1-4, with D uncertain. The CDR3 has 14 amino acids. V was shortened by 2 bases and J by 8 bases, with 12 bases between the two germline ends. Germline CDR1 MGHRA, CDR2 YSYEKL. The DNA of the CDR3 is TGCGCCAGCAGCCAACAATACTATAGAGAAAAACTGTTTTTT. The encoded protein is CASSQQYYREKLFF.

The chain couples TRBV5-1 to TRBJ1-4; TRBD1 agrees at 10 bases. Germline trimming cut 5 bases from V and 8 bases from J; bases unmatched to any gene: 6. This CDR3 region has 14 residues. In germline, CDR1 is SGHRS, CDR2 YFSETQ. The CDR3 DNA reads as TGCGCCAGCAGAATAGGACAGGGGGACGAAAAACTGTTTTTT. Amino acids: CASRIGQGDEKLFF.

V usage is TRBV10-2 and J usage is TRBJ2-1, with 11 bases that match TRBD2. The CDR3 sequence is 15 residues long. The germline gives CDR1 WSHSY, CDR2 SAAADI. The trim removed 10 bases at V and 2 bases at J, leaving 7 bases unmatched. The CDR3 loop reads CATRLAGNAYNEQFF. CDR3 nucleotide sequence: TGCGCCACCCGACTAGCGGGGAATGCCTACAATGAGCAGTTCTTC.

This chain uses TRBV10-3 with TRBJ1-2; D is ambiguous. The CDR3 extends over 13 amino acids. Trimming took 10 bases from V and 2 from J, leaving 14 bases between them. The germline CDR1 and CDR2 sequences are ENHRY and SYGVKD. The CDR3 is CATGVGRNYGYTF. The CDR3 DNA reads TGTGCCACCGGCGTAGGGAGGAACTATGGCTACACCTTC.

The V call is TRBV18, the J call TRBJ1-4; tentatively, D is TRBD1 (5 bases). V shed 6 bases and J shed 3 bases, with 11 bases lying between them. CDR3 length: 14 residues. Germline V gene data show CDR1 as KGHSH and CDR2 as LQKENI. CDR3 amino acids: CASSLRGANEKLFF. The CDR3 DNA sequence: TGTGCCAGCTCCCTCCGGGGGGCTAATGAAAAACTGTTTTTT.

V is TRBV27 and J is TRBJ2-2, with 7 nucleotides matching TRBD2. The CDR3 is 16 residues long. The germline V gene has CDR1 MNHEY and CDR2 SMNVEV (reference sequence). Trimming removed 5 bases from V and 2 bases from J; junction bases left unmatched: 8. This CDR3 is CASSPWEGSNTGELFF. The CDR3 DNA sequence: TGTGCCAGCAGTCCCTGGGAGGGATCAAACACCGGGGAGCTGTTTTTT.

The chain employs TRBV19 and TRBJ1-3, with a possible D match to TRBD1 (5 bases). The CDR3 contains 15 residues. The V end was cut by 7 bases, the J end by 3 bases, with 16 bases between. Looked up from germline, CDR1 is LNHDA and CDR2 is SQIVND (reference sequence). The CDR3 nucleotides read TGTGCCAGTAAGGACCTGGGGCCGAATGGAAACACCATATATTTT. Its protein product is CASKDLGPNGNTIYF.

This chain joins TRBV5-1 and TRBJ2-1, with 9 bases matching TRBD1. The CDR3 runs to 15 residues. V was pared by 0 bases and J by 10 bases, with 8 bases of the junction left unmatched. Germline V gene data show CDR1 as SGHRS and CDR2 as YFSETQ. CDR3 in DNA: TGCGCCAGCAGCTTGGGGGGACAGGGCCTAGGAGAGCAGTTCTTC. It translates to CASSLGGQGLGEQFF. The whole variable domain, remainder taken from reference TRBV5-1 and TRBJ2-1, is KAGVTQTPRYLIKTRGQQVTLSCSPISGHRSVSWYQQTPGQGLQFLFEYFSETQRNKGNFPGRFSGRQFSNSRSEMNVSTLELGDSALYLCASSLGGQGLGEQFFGPGTRLTVL.

The chain uses TRBV2 and TRBJ1-2; D might be TRBD1 (6 bases). V lost 7 bases to trimming and J lost 4 bases, with 16 bases between them. Germline loops: CDR1 SNHLY, CDR2 FYNNEI. The CDR3 totals 14 residues. The CDR3 sequence is CASMRGGAGYGYTF. CDR3 bases: TGTGCCAGCATGCGGGGGGGGGCAGGCTATGGCTACACCTTC.

V is TRBV2 and J is TRBJ1-5; D is unclear. With 4 bases removed from V and 3 bases from J, the gap between germline ends came to 7 bases. The CDR3 is 13 residues long. The germline V gene has CDR1 SNHLY and CDR2 FYNNEI. The CDR3 loop reads CASSVVANQPQHF. The CDR3 coding sequence is TGTGCCAGCAGTGTAGTTGCCAATCAGCCCCAGCATTTT. Full variable domain (remainder filled in from reference TRBV2 and TRBJ1-5): EPEVTQTPSHQVTQMGQEVILRCVPISNHLYFYWYRQILGQKVEFLVSFYNNEISEKSEIFDDQFSVERPDGSNFTLKIRSTKLEDSAMYFCASSVVANQPQHFGDGTRLSIL.

The J gene is TRBJ1-2, the V gene TRBV3-1 (or the pseudogene TRBV3-2); TRBD1 agrees at 10 bases. There are 15 residues in the CDR3. Germline V gives CDR1 LGHDT, CDR2 YNNKEL (reference sequence). V shed 4 bases, J shed 9 bases, and the junction held 11 bases outside the gene matches. In nucleotides, the CDR3 is TGTGCCAGCAGCCCGGGGGACAGGGGCAGCGATCGCTACACCTTC. Protein: CASSPGDRGSDRYTF.

In its sample, this clone was seen once. The rearrangement links TRBV2 to TRBJ2-7; 7 bases align to TRBD1. The germline V gene encodes CDR1 SNHLY and CDR2 FYNNEI. The CDR3 totals 14 residues. V shed 6 bases, J shed 3 bases, and the junction held 8 bases outside the gene matches. CDR3 sequence (DNA): TGTGCCAGCAGGCAAATTGGGGACAGCTACGAGCAGTACTTC. Translated: CASRQIGDSYEQYF.

The V call is TRBV6-5, the J call TRBJ2-5; D uncertain. The germline V gene has CDR1 MNHEY and CDR2 SVGAGI. The germline V and J ends were trimmed by 0 bases and 4 bases, with 12 bases remaining between them. The CDR3 loop spans 15 amino acids. CDR3: CASSYSYRLGETQYF. The CDR3, as DNA: TGTGCCAGCAGTTACTCGTATCGACTCGGAGAGACCCAGTACTTC.

The chain couples TRBV6-5 to TRBJ1-2; 7 bases are shared with TRBD1. The CDR3 covers 13 residues. V dropped 6 bases and J dropped 4; count of bases not matched to a gene: 5. Per the germline V gene, CDR1 is MNHEY and CDR2 is SVGAGI. CDR3: CASRLTGSYGYTF. The CDR3 bases are TGTGCCAGCAGGCTGACAGGGAGCTATGGCTACACCTTC.

V usage is TRBV7-9 and J usage is TRBJ2-3, with 14 nucleotides matching TRBD2. The V and J ends lost 5 bases and 6 bases, in that order; junction bases with no gene match: 4. Germline V gene data show CDR1 as SEHNR and CDR2 as FQNEAQ (reference sequence). This CDR3 region has 15 residues. CDR3 in amino acids: CASSRTSGGRDTQYF. CDR3 nucleotide sequence: TGTGCCAGCAGCCGGACTAGCGGGGGGAGGGATACGCAGTATTTT.

The V and J genes are TRBV29-1 and TRBJ1-1; 9 nucleotides match TRBD1. The CDR3 runs 13 residues. With V trimmed by 6 bases and J by 6 bases, 8 bases remained unmatched. Germline V lookup: CDR1 SQVTM, CDR2 ANQGSEA. This CDR3 reads CSVTGTGLSEAFF. CDR3 DNA: TGCAGCGTCACCGGGACAGGGTTGTCTGAAGCTTTCTTT.

The chain employs TRBV2 and TRBJ1-1; 7 positions match TRBD1. CDR1 is SNHLY, CDR2 FYNNEI, per germline. The CDR3 runs 14 residues. V dropped 5 bases and J dropped 0; count of bases not matched to a gene: 3. CDR3 in amino acids: CASSMTGMNTEAFF. CDR3 DNA sequence: TGTGCCAGCAGTATGACAGGGATGAACACTGAAGCTTTCTTT.

This chain links TRBV6-1 with TRBJ2-5; 12 nucleotides align to TRBD2. Unmatched junction bases numbered 4, after V lost 4 bases and J lost 1 base. The CDR3 has 16 residues. CDR1 is MNHNS and CDR2 is SASEGT in the germline V gene. The CDR3 sequence: CASSALAGGGQETQYF. The DNA for the CDR3 is TGTGCCAGCAGTGCCCTAGCGGGGGGGGGCCAAGAGACCCAGTACTTC.

V is TRBV2 and J is TRBJ2-7, with 7 positions matching TRBD1. Losses at the gene ends were 2 bases for V and 6 bases for J; bases not matched to a gene: 7. Germline lookup yields CDR1 SNHLY and CDR2 FYNNEI. The CDR3 length is 14 residues. Here the CDR3 DNA reads TGTGCCAGCAGTGAAAAGGGGGCTAGGGGCGAGCAGTACTTC. Protein sequence: CASSEKGARGEQYF.

This clone was seen a single time. This rearrangement joins TRBV5-4 to TRBJ2-1; 8 bases align to TRBD1. The ends lost 0 bases at V and 8 bases at J; junction bases unmatched: 10. The CDR3 has 16 residues. CDR1 and CDR2 (germline): SGHNT, YYREEE (reference sequence). The CDR3 nucleotides are TGTGCCAGCAGCTTGGGAGGACAGGGTGGCGGGTATGAGCAGTTCTTC. Residues: CASSLGGQGGGYEQFF.

A note on this clone: This sample includes further DNA sequences coding for the same CDR3. J is TRBJ2-5 and V is TRBV3-1 (or the pseudogene TRBV3-2); possibly TRBD1 for D (6 bases). CDR1 LGHDT and CDR2 YNNKEL come from the germline V gene (reference sequence). The CDR3 loop spans 15 amino acids. V lost 0 bases and J 0 bases, leaving 8 bases between the germline ends. The CDR3 protein is CASSQERGYQETQYF. DNA for the CDR3: TGTGCCAGCAGCCAAGAAAGGGGGTACCAAGAGACCCAGTACTTC.

This clone was recorded at least ten times. This rearrangement joins TRBV4-1 to TRBJ1-6, with D unresolved. CDR3 length: 15 amino acids. Germline CDR1 reads MGHRA; CDR2 reads YSYEKL. V was cut by 2 bases and J by 9 bases, with 14 bases left in between. The CDR3 sequence: CASSQITELRSPLHF. DNA of the CDR3: TGCGCCAGCAGCCAAATTACAGAGTTGCGTTCACCCCTCCACTTT.